The next 9 T cell receptor beta chains were all read from a single sample in a study of cytomegalovirus exposure and HLA in healthy donors. The PCR made use of 60 Vbeta and 13 Jbeta primers. Some clones are missing from TCRdb's copy, which holds only in-frame ones; the method was immunoSEQ multiplex PCR. The data contain about 170,000 clones, around 80% of them singletons. The sample taken for sequencing was PBMCs. These receptors came from a boy between 2 and 10 years old in good health and CMV-seronegative.

The chain is built from TRBV7-9 and TRBJ1-1, with D perhaps TRBD1 (6 bases). The CDR3 contains 12 residues. V lost 6 bases and J lost 5, with 10 bases in between. In germline, CDR1 is SEHNR, CDR2 FQNEAQ (reference sequence). CDR3 sequence (DNA): TGTGCCAGCAGGGGGGGGCTAACTGAAGCTTTCTTT. This encodes CASRGGLTEAFF.

The chain couples TRBV25-1 to TRBJ2-1; weak D call: TRBD2 (6 bases). The V and J ends lost 9 bases and 4 bases respectively, with 10 bases between them. The CDR3 has 12 residues. The germline V gene encodes CDR1 MGHDK and CDR2 SYGVNS. CDR3 protein: CASSGTYNEQFF. In DNA form, the CDR3 reads TGTGCCAGTTCCGGGACTTACAATGAGCAGTTCTTC.

V and J are TRBV5-1 and TRBJ2-5; a possible D gene is TRBD2 (5 bases). Per germline, CDR1 SGHRS and CDR2 YFSETQ. V lost 3 bases and J lost 2, with 11 bases in between. The CDR3 is 14 amino acids. The CDR3 bases are TGCGCCAGCAGCTCTAGCTGGGGTCAAGAGACCCAGTACTTC. Translation gives CASSSSWGQETQYF.

The CDR3 nucleotides read TGTGCTAGTAAGGGGCCCAGGGGGGACAATCAGCCCCAGCATTTT. This translates into CASKGPRGDNQPQHF. The rearrangement uses TRBV12-5 and TRBJ1-5; 7 nucleotides align to TRBD1. The CDR3 loop spans 15 amino acids. Unmatched junction bases numbered 10, after V lost 8 bases and J lost 3 bases. Germline CDR1 is LGHNT and CDR2 is FRNRAP.

The chain has TRBV7-3 and TRBJ1-1; 8 positions match TRBD1. CDR3 size: 15 residues. Germline V gene data show CDR1 as SGHTA and CDR2 as FQGTGA. V shed 5 bases and J 5 bases; nucleotides not matched to a gene: 10. The CDR3 bases are TGTGCCAGCAGCAGAGATCAGGGGGCAGGGACTGAAGCTTTCTTT. Encoded protein: CASSRDQGAGTEAFF.

The chain recombines TRBV29-1 with TRBJ2-1; a possible D gene is TRBD2 (5 bases). This CDR3 spans 11 amino acids. Trimming left V 7 bases short and J 4 bases short, with 8 bases between. From germline, CDR1 is SQVTM and CDR2 ANQGSEA. CDR3 coding DNA: TGCAGCGCCCGGGGATACAATGAGCAGTTCTTC. Its protein product is CSARGYNEQFF.

The V gene is TRBV15, the J gene TRBJ1-4; D possibly corresponds to TRBD1 (5 bases). The germline gives CDR1 LNHNV, CDR2 YYDKDF (reference sequence). Trimming pared 0 bases from V and 0 bases from J, leaving 14 bases between. The CDR3 loop spans 18 amino acids. The CDR3 reads CATSRDRARVSTNEKLFF. The CDR3 DNA reads TGTGCCACCAGCAGAGATCGGGCCAGGGTATCAACTAATGAAAAACTGTTTTTT.

This chain connects TRBV19 to TRBJ1-3, with a weak D call TRBD1 (5 bases). Germline CDR1 reads LNHDA; CDR2 reads SQIVND (reference sequence). This CDR3 is 13 amino acids long. The V end was cut by 10 bases, the J end by 2 bases, with 12 bases between. The CDR3 region is CATYDSAGNTIYF. In DNA, the CDR3 is TGTGCCACCTACGACAGCGCTGGAAACACCATATATTTT.

A single count supports this clone. The chain couples TRBV11-2 to TRBJ2-7; perhaps TRBD2 as D (5 bases). This CDR3 spans 14 amino acids. Germline V gene sequence: CDR1 SGHAT, CDR2 FQNNGV. V was clipped by 1 base and J by 3 bases, with 10 bases between them. CDR3 loop: CASSLGPGLYEQYF. The CDR3 DNA is TGTGCCAGCAGCTTAGGCCCTGGACTCTACGAGCAGTACTTC.